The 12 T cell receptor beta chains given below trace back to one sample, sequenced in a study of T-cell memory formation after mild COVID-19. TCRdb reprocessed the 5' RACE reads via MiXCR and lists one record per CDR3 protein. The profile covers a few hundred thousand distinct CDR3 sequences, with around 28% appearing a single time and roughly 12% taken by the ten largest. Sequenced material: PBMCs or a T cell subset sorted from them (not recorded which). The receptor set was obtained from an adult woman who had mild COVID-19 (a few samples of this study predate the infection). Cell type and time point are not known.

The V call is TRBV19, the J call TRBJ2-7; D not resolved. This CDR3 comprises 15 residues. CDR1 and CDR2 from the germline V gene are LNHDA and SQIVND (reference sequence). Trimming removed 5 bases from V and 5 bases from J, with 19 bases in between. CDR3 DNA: TGTGCCAGTAGTCCTGGGCGGCGGCCTTCCCACGAGCAGTACTTC. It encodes CASSPGRRPSHEQYF.

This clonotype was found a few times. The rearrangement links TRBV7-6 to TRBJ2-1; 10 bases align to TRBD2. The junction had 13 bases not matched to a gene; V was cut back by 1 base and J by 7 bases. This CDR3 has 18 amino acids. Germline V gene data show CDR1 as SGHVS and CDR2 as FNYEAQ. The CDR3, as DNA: TGTGCCAGCAGCTTAGTCTCCCCAGCGGGGGGGACGGGAAATGAGCAGTTCTTC. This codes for CASSLVSPAGGTGNEQFF.

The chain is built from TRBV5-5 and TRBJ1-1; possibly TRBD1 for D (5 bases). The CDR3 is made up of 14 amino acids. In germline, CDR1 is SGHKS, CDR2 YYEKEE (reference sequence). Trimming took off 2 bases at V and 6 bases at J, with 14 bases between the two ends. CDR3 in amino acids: CASSLGQGMAEAFF. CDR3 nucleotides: TGTGCCAGCAGCTTAGGGCAGGGAATGGCTGAAGCTTTCTTT.

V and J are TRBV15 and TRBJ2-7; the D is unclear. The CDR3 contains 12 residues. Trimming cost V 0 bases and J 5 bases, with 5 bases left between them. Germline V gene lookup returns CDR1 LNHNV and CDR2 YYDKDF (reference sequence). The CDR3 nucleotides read TGTGCCACCAGCAGAGACGTCGACGAGCAGTACTTC. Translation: CATSRDVDEQYF. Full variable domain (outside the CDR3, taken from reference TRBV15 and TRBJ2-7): DAMVIQNPRYQVTQFGKPVTLSCSQTLNHNVMYWYQQKSSQAPKLLFHYYDKDFNNEADTPDNFQSRRPNTSFCFLDIRSPGLGDTAMYLCATSRDVDEQYFGPGTRLTVT.

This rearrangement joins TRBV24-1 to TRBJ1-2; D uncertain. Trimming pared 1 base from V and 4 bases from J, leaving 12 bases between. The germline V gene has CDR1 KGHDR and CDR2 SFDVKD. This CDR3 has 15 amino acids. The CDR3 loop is CATSDFEDGGYGYTF. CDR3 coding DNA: TGTGCCACCAGTGATTTCGAGGATGGCGGCTATGGCTACACCTTC.

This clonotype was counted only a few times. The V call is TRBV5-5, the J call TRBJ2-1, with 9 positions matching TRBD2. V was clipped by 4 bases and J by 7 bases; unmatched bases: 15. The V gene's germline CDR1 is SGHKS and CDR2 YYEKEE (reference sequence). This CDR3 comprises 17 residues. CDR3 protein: CASSVTSGPYSNNEQFF. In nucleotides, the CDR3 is TGTGCCAGCAGCGTGACTAGCGGACCTTACAGTAATAATGAGCAGTTCTTC.

CDR3 sequence: CASSLGSGANTGELFF. The CDR3 bases are TGTGCCAGCAGCTTAGGTTCGGGGGCTAACACCGGGGAGCTGTTTTTT. V gene TRBV7-2 combines with J gene TRBJ2-2; D tentatively fits TRBD1 or TRBD2 (6 bases each). Germline V gene data show CDR1 as SGHTA and CDR2 as FQGNSA. Trimming removed 1 base from V and 2 bases from J, with 11 bases in between. The CDR3 totals 16 residues.

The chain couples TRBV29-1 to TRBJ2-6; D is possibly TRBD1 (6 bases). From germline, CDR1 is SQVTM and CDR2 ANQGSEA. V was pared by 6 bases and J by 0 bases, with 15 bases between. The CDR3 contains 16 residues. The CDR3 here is CSVSRDIDSGANVLTF. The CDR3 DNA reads TGCAGCGTAAGTCGGGACATCGACTCTGGGGCCAACGTCCTGACTTTC.

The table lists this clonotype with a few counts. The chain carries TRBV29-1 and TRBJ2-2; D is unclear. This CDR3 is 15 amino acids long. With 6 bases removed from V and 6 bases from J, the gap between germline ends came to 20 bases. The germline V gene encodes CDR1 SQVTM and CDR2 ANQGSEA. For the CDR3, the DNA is TGCAGCGTATACAGCGCTAGGAGTCTGGCCGGGGAGCTGTTTTTT. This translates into CSVYSARSLAGELFF.

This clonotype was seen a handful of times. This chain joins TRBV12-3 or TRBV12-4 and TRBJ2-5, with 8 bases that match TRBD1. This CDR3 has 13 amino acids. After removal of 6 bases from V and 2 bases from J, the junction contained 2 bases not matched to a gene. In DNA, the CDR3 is TGTGCCAGCAGGGGGACAGGTCAAGAGACCCAGTACTTC. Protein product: CASRGTGQETQYF.

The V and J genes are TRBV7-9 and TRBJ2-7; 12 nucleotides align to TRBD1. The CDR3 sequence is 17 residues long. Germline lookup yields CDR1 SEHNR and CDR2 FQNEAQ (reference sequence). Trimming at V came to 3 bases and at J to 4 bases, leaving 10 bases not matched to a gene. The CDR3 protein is CASSFGTGGPLGYEQYF. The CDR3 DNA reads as TGTGCCAGCAGCTTCGGGACAGGGGGCCCTTTAGGGTACGAGCAGTACTTC.

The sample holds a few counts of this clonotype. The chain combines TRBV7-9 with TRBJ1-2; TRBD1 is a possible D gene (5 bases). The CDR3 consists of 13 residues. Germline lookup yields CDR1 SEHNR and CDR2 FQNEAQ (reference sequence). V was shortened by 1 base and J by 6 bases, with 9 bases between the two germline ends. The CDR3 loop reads CASSLGSGNGYTF. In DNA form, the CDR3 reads TGTGCCAGCAGCTTAGGGTCAGGGAATGGCTACACCTTC.